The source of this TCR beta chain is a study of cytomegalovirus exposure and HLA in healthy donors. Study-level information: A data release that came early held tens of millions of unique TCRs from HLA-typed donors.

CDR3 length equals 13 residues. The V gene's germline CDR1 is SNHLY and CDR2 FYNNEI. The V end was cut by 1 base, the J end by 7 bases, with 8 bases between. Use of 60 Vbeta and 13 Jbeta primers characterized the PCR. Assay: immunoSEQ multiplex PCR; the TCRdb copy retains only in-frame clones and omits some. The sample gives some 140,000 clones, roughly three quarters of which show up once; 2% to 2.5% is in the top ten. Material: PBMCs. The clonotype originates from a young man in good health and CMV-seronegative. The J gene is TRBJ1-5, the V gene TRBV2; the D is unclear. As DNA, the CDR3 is TGTGCCAGCAGTGAAGGGGCGACACAGCCCCAGCATTTT. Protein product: CASSEGATQPQHF. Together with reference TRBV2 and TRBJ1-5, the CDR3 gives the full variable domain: EPEVTQTPSHQVTQMGQEVILRCVPISNHLYFYWYRQILGQKVEFLVSFYNNEISEKSEIFDDQFSVERPDGSNFTLKIRSTKLEDSAMYFCASSEGATQPQHFGDGTRLSIL.